This entry lists 13 T cell receptor beta chains sequenced from one sample in a study of blood T cells in healthy people across ages. For the second PCR, which ran for 7 to 11 cycles, a sample-barcoded 5' primer and a J-beta primer mix were used. MiXCR was run by TCRdb on the 5' RACE reads, yielding one entry per CDR3 protein. The table records 650,000 to 950,000 distinct CDR3 sequences, around 45% of them present only once. Sequenced input: blood. These receptors all stem from a man aged 55-75 years in good health.

This clonotype has only a few counts. CDR3 sequence: CASSLSPRLAGVSYNEQFF. Here the CDR3 DNA reads TGTGCCAGCAGCCTATCCCCTAGACTAGCGGGGGTCTCCTACAATGAGCAGTTCTTC. The V call is TRBV5-6, the J call TRBJ2-1, with 12 bases identical to TRBD2. The CDR3 runs to 19 residues. Trimming at V came to 4 bases and at J to 0 bases, leaving 11 bases not matched to a gene. Germline CDR1 SGHDT, CDR2 YYEEEE. Full variable domain (outside the CDR3, taken from reference TRBV5-6 and TRBJ2-1): DAGVTQSPTHLIKTRGQQVTLRCSPKSGHDTVSWYQQALGQGPQFIFQYYEEEERQRGNFPDRFSGHQFPNYSSELNVNALLLGDSALYLCASSLSPRLAGVSYNEQFFGPGTRLTVL.

This clonotype was seen only a few times. The chain has TRBV20-1 and TRBJ2-7; 11 bases align to TRBD2. There are 14 residues in the CDR3. Looked up from germline, CDR1 is DFQATT and CDR2 is SNEGSKA (reference sequence). J lost 5 bases, V lost 6 bases, and 9 bases had no gene match. CDR3 amino acids: CSASIAGGRNEQYF. The CDR3 DNA sequence: TGCAGTGCGTCAATAGCGGGGGGGCGTAACGAGCAGTACTTC.

This clonotype has just a few counts. The J gene is TRBJ2-7, the V gene TRBV7-2, with TRBD2 identical over 13 bases. Trimming removed 4 bases from V and 10 bases from J; junction bases left unmatched: 7. Germline V gene sequence: CDR1 SGHTA, CDR2 FQGNSA. CDR3 length: 14 amino acids. CDR3 sequence: CASSSYGTSGEQYF. In DNA form, the CDR3 reads TGTGCCAGCAGCTCCTACGGGACTAGCGGGGAACAGTACTTC.

This sequence joins TRBV12-3 or TRBV12-4 and TRBJ1-2; unclear D gene. Trimming removed 1 base at V and 2 bases at J, with 8 bases between. There are 14 residues in the CDR3. DNA of the CDR3: TGTGCCAGCAGTTTAGACGCACGGAACTATGGCTACACCTTC. Translation: CASSLDARNYGYTF.

This rearrangement joins TRBV4-2 to TRBJ2-7; 9 bases fit TRBD2. The CDR3 is 18 amino acids. Trimming took 0 bases from V and 4 from J; bases not matched to a gene: 13. Germline CDR1 LGHNA, CDR2 YNFKEQ. The CDR3 DNA sequence: TGTGCCAGCAGCCAAGATTCCCAGCGGGGGGCTAAGAGGTACGAGCAGTACTTC. It yields the protein CASSQDSQRGAKRYEQYF.

Concerning this clonotype: The junction does not match germline at one end; this may be a read error. CDR3 amino acids: CASSPGQGPISGASVLTF. DNA for the CDR3: TGTGCCAGCAGTCCGGGACAGGGGCCTATCTCTGGGGCCAGCGTCCTGACTTTC. This sequence joins TRBV12-3 or TRBV12-4 and TRBJ2-6, with TRBD1 identical over 10 bases. There are 18 residues in the CDR3.

There are a few counts of this clonotype. This chain uses TRBV7-9 with TRBJ2-2; D is unresolved. This CDR3 has 14 residues. The germline V and J ends were trimmed by 2 bases and 3 bases, with 7 bases remaining between them. Germline V gene data show CDR1 as SEHNR and CDR2 as FQNEAQ (reference sequence). DNA of the CDR3: TGTGCCAGCAGCTTAACTTTGGACACCGGGGAGCTGTTTTTT. Amino acid sequence: CASSLTLDTGELFF. Complete variable domain (other parts from reference TRBV7-9 and TRBJ2-2): DTGVSQNPRHKITKRGQNVTFRCDPISEHNRLYWYRQTLGQGPEFLTYFQNEAQLEKSRLLSDRFSAERPKGSFSTLEIQRTEQGDSAMYLCASSLTLDTGELFFGEGSRLTVL.

Only a few counts were recorded for this clonotype. The J gene is TRBJ1-1, the V gene TRBV10-3; D gene ambiguous. The CDR3 contains 12 residues. Germline-derived CDR1 and CDR2 are ENHRY and SYGVKD. V was pared by 5 bases and J by 2 bases, with 6 bases between. DNA for the CDR3: TGTGCCATCAGTTCGTTAAACACTGAAGCTTTCTTT. It yields the protein CAISSLNTEAFF.

In its sample, this clonotype was seen a few times. The rearrangement joins TRBV24-1 to TRBJ2-5; no clear D gene. Deletions cut 3 bases from V and 2 bases from J, with 12 bases between. CDR1 KGHDR and CDR2 SFDVKD come from the germline V gene. CDR3 length: 15 amino acids. The CDR3 DNA reads TGTGCCACCAGTGATCCCCAATTCACTCAAGAGACCCAGTACTTC. Translating gives CATSDPQFTQETQYF.

The chain is built from TRBV6-2 or TRBV6-3 and TRBJ1-1, with a possible D match to TRBD1 (5 bases). This CDR3 has 15 amino acids. The V gene's germline CDR1 is MNHEY and CDR2 SVGEGT. Trimming removed 5 bases at V and 0 bases at J, with 13 bases between. The CDR3 DNA follows: TGTGCCAGCAGTCGAATTCAGGGTTTGAACACTGAAGCTTTCTTT. This sequence encodes CASSRIQGLNTEAFF.

The chain joins TRBV27 to TRBJ1-1; TRBD1 agrees at 8 bases. The CDR3 loop spans 14 amino acids. Germline V gene data show CDR1 as MNHEY and CDR2 as SMNVEV (reference sequence). V shed 6 bases and J 6 bases; nucleotides not matched to a gene: 9. The CDR3 loop reads CASSSQGGLAEAFF. In DNA form, the CDR3 reads TGTGCCAGCAGCTCACAGGGGGGGTTAGCTGAAGCTTTCTTT.

The chain carries TRBV20-1 and TRBJ1-5; no clear D gene. Germline CDR1 DFQATT, CDR2 SNEGSKA (reference sequence). Trimming removed 0 bases from V and 7 bases from J, with 10 bases in between. The CDR3 covers 13 residues. In DNA form, the CDR3 reads TGCAGTGCTAGAGAAGCCGGACGGCAGCCCCAGCATTTT. It yields the protein CSAREAGRQPQHF.

Of note for this clonotype: Since a much larger clone is just one base distant, this may be a read error. V usage is TRBV7-6 and J usage is TRBJ1-1; D is undetermined. This CDR3 comprises 13 residues. V was clipped by 2 bases and J by 6 bases, with 10 bases between them. Germline lookup yields CDR1 SGHVS and CDR2 FNYEAQ. Written as DNA, the CDR3 is TGTGCCAGCAGCTTACAGGACTACGCTGAAGCTTTCTTT. Protein product: CASSLQDYAEAFF.